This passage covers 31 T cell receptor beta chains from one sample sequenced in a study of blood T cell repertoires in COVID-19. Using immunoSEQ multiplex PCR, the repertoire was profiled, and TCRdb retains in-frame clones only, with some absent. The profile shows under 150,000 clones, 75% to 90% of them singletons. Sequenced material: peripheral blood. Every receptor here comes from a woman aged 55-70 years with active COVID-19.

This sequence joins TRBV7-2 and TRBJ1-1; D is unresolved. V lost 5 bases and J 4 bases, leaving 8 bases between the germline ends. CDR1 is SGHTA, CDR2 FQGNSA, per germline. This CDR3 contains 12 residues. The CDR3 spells CASSPRVTEAFF. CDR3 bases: TGTGCCAGCAGCCCGAGGGTCACTGAAGCTTTCTTT. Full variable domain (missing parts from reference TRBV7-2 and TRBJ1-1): GAGVSQSPSNKVTEKGKDVELRCDPISGHTALYWYRQSLGQGLEFLIYFQGNSAPDKSGLPSDRFSAERTGGSVSTLTIQRTQQEDSAVYLCASSPRVTEAFFGQGTRLTVV.

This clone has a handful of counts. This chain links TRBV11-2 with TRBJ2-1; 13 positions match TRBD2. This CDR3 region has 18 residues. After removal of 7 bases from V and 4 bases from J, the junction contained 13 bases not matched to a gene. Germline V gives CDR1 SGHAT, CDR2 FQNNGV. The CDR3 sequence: CASTPTSGRPFQYNEQFF. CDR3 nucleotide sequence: TGTGCCAGCACCCCGACTAGCGGGAGGCCCTTCCAGTACAATGAGCAGTTCTTC. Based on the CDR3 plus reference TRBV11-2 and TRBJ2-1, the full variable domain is EAGVAQSPRYKIIEKRQSVAFWCNPISGHATLYWYQQILGQGPKLLIQFQNNGVVDDSQLPKDRFSAERLKGVDSTLKIQPAKLEDSAVYLCASTPTSGRPFQYNEQFFGPGTRLTVL.

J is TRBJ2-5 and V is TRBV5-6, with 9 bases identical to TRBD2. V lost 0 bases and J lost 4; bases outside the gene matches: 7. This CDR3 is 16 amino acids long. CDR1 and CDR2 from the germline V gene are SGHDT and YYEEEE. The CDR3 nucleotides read TGTGCCAGCAGCTTGGGTAGCGGGAGTGCCCGAGAGACCCAGTACTTC. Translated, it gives CASSLGSGSARETQYF.

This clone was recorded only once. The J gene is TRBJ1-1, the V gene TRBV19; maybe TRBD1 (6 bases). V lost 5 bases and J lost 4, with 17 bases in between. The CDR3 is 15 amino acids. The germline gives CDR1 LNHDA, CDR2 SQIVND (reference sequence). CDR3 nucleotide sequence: TGTGCCAGTAGTTTCGAAGGGGACACCACCACTGAAGCTTTCTTT. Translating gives CASSFEGDTTTEAFF.

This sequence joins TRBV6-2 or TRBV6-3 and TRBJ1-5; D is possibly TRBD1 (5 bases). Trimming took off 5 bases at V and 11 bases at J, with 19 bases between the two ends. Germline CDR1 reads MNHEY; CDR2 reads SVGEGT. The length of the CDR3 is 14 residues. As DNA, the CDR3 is TGTGCCAGCAGTCCGGGGGAGGGTGGAAGGTCCCAGCATTTT. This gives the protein CASSPGEGGRSQHF.

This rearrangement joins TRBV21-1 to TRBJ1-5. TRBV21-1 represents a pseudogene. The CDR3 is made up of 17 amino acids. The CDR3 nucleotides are TGTGCCAGCAGCCATCGAAGTCTGGAGGTAAGCAATCAGCCCCAGCATTTT. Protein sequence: CASSHRSLEVSNQPQHF.

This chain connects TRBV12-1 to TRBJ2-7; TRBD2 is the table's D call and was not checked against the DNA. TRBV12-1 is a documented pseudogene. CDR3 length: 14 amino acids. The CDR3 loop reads CASSFWFTPYEQYF. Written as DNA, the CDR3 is TGTGCCAGCAGCTTTTGGTTTACTCCCTACGAGCAGTACTTC.

This CDR3 reads CASSADSNEQFF. Here the CDR3 DNA reads TGTGCCAGCAGTGCGGACAGCAATGAGCAGTTCTTC. The V call is TRBV2, the J call TRBJ2-1; tentative D call: TRBD1 (6 bases). The CDR3 sequence is 12 residues long. Germline V CDR1 and CDR2: SNHLY, FYNNEI. Trimming pared 4 bases from V and 6 bases from J, leaving 7 bases between.

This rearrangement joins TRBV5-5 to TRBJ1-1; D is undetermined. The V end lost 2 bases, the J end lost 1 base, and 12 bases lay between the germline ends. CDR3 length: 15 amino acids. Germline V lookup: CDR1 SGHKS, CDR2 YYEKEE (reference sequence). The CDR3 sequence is CASSLVPTENTEAFF. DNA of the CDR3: TGTGCCAGCAGCTTAGTCCCAACAGAGAACACTGAAGCTTTCTTT.

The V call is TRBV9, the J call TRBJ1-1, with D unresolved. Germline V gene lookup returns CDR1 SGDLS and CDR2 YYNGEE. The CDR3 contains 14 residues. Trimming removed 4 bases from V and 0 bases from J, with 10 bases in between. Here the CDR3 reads CASSSRSVNTEAFF. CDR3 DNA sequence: TGTGCCAGCAGCTCGAGATCTGTGAACACTGAAGCTTTCTTT. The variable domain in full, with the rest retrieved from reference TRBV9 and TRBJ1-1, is DSGVTQTPKHLITATGQRVTLRCSPRSGDLSVYWYQQSLDQGLQFLIQYYNGEERAKGNILERFSAQQFPDLHSELNLSSLELGDSALYFCASSSRSVNTEAFFGQGTRLTVV.

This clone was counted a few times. CDR3 sequence (DNA): TGTGCCGGAAAACAAGCGGGAGCGGTTTTGACAGATACGCAGTATTTT. Its protein product is CAGKQAGAVLTDTQYF. The rearrangement uses TRBV30 and TRBJ2-3, with 8 bases fitting TRBD2. J was trimmed by 3 bases and V by 8 bases; bases with no gene match: 16. The CDR3 runs 16 residues. Looked up from germline, CDR1 is GTSNPN and CDR2 is SVGIG (reference sequence).

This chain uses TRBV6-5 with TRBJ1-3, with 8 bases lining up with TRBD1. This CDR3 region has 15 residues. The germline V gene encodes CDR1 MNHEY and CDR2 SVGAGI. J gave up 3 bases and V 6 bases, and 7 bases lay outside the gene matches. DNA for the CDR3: TGTGCCAGCAGCACGTCAGGGGGCGTTGGAAACACCATATATTTT. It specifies CASSTSGGVGNTIYF.

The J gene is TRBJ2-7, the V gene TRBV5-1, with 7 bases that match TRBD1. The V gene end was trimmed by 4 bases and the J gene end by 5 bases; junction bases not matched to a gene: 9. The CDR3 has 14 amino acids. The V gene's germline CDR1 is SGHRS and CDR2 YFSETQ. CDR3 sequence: CASSIWTGWNEQYF. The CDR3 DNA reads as TGCGCCAGCAGCATATGGACAGGATGGAACGAGCAGTACTTC.

CDR3 region: CASSLLVKEQFF. DNA of the CDR3: TGTGCCAGCAGCTTGCTAGTTAAGGAGCAGTTCTTC. V gene TRBV7-2 combines with J gene TRBJ2-1; D uncertain. CDR1 and CDR2 (germline): SGHTA, FQGNSA. This CDR3 spans 12 amino acids. V was pared by 3 bases and J by 10 bases, with 10 bases between.

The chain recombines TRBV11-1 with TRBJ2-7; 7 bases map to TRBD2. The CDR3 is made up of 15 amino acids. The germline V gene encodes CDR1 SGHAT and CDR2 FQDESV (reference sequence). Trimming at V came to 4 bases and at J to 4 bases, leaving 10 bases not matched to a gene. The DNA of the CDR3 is TGTGCCAGCAGCTCTTCTGCGGGAGTTTGGTACGAGCAGTACTTC. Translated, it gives CASSSSAGVWYEQYF.

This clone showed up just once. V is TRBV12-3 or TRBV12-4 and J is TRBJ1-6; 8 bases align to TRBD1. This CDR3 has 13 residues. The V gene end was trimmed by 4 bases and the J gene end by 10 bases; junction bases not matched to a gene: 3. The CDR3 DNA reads TGTGCCAGCAGTTACGACAGGGGCTCACCCCTCCACTTT. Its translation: CASSYDRGSPLHF.

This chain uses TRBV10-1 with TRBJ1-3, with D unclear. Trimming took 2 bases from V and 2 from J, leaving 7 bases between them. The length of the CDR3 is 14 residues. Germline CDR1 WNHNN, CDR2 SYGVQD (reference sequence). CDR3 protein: CASSEEVTGNTIYF. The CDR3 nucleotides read TGCGCCAGCAGTGAGGAGGTCACTGGAAACACCATATATTTT.

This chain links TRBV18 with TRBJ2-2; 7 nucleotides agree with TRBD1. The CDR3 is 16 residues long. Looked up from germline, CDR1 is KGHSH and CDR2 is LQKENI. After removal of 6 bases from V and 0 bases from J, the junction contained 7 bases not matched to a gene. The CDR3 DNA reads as TGTGCCAGCTCCCAGAGGGGGCCAGCGAACACCGGGGAGCTGTTTTTT. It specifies CASSQRGPANTGELFF. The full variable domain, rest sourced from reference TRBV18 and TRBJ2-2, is NAGVMQNPRHLVRRRGQEARLRCSPMKGHSHVYWYRQLPEEGLKFMVYLQKENIIDESGMPKERFSAEFPKEGPSILRIQQVVRGDSAAYFCASSQRGPANTGELFFGEGSRLTVL.

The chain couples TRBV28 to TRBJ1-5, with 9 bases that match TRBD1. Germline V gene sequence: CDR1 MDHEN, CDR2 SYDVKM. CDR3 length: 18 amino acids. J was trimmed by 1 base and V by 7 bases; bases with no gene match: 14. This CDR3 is CASNTFPEDRGSNQPQHF. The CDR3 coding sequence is TGTGCCAGCAACACCTTCCCCGAGGACAGGGGCAGCAATCAGCCCCAGCATTTT.

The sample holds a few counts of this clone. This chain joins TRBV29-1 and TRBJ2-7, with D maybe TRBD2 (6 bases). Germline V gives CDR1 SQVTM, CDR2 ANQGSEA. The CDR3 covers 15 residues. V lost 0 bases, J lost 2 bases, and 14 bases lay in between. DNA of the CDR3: TGCAGCGTTGAAGATCGGGGGACTCGCCCCTACGAGCAGTACTTC. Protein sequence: CSVEDRGTRPYEQYF.

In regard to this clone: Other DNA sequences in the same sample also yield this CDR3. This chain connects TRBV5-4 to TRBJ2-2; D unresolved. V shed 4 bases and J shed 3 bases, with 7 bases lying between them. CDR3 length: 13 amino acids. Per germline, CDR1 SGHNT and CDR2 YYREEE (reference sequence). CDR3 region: CASSPRDTGELFF. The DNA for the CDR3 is TGTGCCAGCAGCCCAAGAGACACCGGGGAGCTGTTTTTT.

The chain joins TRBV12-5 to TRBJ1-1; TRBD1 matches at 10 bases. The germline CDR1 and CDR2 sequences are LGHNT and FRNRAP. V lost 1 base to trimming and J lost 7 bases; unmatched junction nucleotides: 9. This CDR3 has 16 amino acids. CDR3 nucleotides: TGTGCTAGTGGTTTGGACCTGGGACAGGGGATGGTTGAAGCTTTCTTT. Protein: CASGLDLGQGMVEAFF. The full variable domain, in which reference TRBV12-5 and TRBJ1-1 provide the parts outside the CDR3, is DARVTQTPRHKVTEMGQEVTMRCQPILGHNTVFWYRQTMMQGLELLAYFRNRAPLDDSGMPKDRFSAEMPDATLATLKIQPSEPRDSAVYFCASGLDLGQGMVEAFFGQGTRLTVV.

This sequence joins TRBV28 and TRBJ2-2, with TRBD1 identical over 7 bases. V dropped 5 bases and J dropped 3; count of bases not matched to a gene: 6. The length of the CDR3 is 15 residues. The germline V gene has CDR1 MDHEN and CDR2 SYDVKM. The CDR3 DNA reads TGTGCCAGCAGTCCGTTGACAGGGTACACCGGGGAGCTGTTTTTT. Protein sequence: CASSPLTGYTGELFF.

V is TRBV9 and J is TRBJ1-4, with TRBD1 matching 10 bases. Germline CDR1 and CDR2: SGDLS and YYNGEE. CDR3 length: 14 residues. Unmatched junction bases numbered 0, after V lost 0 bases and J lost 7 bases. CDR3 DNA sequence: TGTGCCAGCAGCGTAGGGACAGGGGGTGAAAAACTGTTTTTT. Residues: CASSVGTGGEKLFF.

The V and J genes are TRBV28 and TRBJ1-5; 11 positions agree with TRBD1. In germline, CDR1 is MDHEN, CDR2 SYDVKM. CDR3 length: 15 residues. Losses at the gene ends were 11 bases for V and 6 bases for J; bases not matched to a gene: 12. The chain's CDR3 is CACGRTGGRGQPQHF. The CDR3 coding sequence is TGTGCCTGCGGGAGGACAGGGGGCAGGGGTCAGCCCCAGCATTTT.

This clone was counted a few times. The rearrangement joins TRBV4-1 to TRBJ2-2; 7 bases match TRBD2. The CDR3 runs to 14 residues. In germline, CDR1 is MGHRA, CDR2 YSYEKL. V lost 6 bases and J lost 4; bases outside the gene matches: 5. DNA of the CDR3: TGCGCCAGCAGGTTAGCGGGTCGCACCGGGGAGCTGTTTTTT. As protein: CASRLAGRTGELFF.

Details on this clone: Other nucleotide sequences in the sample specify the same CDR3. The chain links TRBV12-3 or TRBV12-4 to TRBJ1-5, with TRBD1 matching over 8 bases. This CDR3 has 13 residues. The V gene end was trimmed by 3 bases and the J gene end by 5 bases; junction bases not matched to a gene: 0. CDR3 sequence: CASSLTGDQPQHF. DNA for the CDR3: TGTGCCAGCAGTTTGACAGGGGATCAGCCCCAGCATTTT.

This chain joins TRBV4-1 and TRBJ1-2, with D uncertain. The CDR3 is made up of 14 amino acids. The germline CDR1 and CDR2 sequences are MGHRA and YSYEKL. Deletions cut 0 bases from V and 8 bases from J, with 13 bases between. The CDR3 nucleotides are TGCGCCAGCAGCCAAGAGGAGGGTTTGGGAGGCTACACCTTC. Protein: CASSQEEGLGGYTF.

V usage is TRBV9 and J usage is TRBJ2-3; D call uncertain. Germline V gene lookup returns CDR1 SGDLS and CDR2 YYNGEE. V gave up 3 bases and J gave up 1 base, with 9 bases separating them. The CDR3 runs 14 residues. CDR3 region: CASSALAGTDTQYF. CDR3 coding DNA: TGTGCCAGCAGCGCCCTGGCAGGCACAGATACGCAGTATTTT.

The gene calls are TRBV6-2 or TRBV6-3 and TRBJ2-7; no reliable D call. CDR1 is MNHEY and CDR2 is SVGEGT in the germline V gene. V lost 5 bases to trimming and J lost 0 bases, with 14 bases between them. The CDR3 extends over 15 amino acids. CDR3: CASSDRYPYSYEQYF. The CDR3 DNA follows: TGTGCCAGCAGTGATCGGTACCCCTACTCCTACGAGCAGTACTTC.

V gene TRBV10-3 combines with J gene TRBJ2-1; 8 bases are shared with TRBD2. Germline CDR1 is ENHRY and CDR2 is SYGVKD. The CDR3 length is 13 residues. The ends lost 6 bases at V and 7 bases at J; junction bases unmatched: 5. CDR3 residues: CAIREREWNEQFF. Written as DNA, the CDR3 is TGTGCCATCAGGGAGCGGGAGTGGAATGAGCAGTTCTTC.